One TCR beta chain is described in this entry. V was shortened by 5 bases and J by 8 bases, with 15 bases between the two germline ends. Germline-derived CDR1 and CDR2 are MDHEN and SYDVKM. This CDR3 is 14 amino acids long. This specimen comes from a study of T cells after yellow fever vaccination. TCRdb fed the 5' RACE reads into MiXCR, producing one record per CDR3 protein. The table records some 670,000 distinct CDR3 sequences, around 12% of them present only once. The rearrangement links TRBV28 to TRBJ2-2; TRBD1 is a possible D gene (5 bases). The clonotype originates from a man aged 25-40 years who received the YFV17D yellow fever vaccine. The material was PBMCs, obtained on the day of the yellow fever booster vaccination. The CDR3 nucleotides read TGTGCCAGCAGTGCTACCCTGGGGCTGGGGGAGCTGTTTTTT. This gives the protein CASSATLGLGELFF.